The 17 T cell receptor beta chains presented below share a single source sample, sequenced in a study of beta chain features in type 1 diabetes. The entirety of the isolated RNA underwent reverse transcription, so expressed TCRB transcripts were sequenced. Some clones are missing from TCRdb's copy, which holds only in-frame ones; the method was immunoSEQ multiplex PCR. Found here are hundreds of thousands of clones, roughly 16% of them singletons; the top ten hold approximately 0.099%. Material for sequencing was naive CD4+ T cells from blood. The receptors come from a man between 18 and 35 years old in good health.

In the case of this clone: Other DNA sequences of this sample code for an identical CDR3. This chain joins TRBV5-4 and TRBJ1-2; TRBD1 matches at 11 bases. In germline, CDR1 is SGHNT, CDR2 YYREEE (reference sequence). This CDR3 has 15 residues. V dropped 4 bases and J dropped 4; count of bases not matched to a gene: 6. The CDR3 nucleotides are TGTGCCAGCAGCCCGGACAGGGGGCTGGGCTATGGCTACACCTTC. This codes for CASSPDRGLGYGYTF.

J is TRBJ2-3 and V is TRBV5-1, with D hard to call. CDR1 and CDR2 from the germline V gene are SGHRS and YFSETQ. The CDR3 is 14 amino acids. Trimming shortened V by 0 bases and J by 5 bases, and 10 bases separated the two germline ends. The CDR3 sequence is CASSLGPLGDTQYF. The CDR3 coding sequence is TGCGCCAGCAGCTTGGGACCACTGGGAGATACGCAGTATTTT.

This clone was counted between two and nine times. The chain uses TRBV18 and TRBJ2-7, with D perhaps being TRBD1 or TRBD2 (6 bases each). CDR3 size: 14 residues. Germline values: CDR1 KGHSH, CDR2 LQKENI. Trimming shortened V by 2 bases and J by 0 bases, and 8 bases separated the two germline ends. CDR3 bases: TGTGCCAGCTCACCAAAGGGGGGCTCCTACGAGCAGTACTTC. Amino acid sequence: CASSPKGGSYEQYF.

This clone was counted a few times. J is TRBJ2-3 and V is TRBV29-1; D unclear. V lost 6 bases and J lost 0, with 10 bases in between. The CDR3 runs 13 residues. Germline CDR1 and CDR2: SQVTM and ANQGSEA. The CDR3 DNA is TGCAGCGTGAGACCCCTTAGCACAGATACGCAGTATTTT. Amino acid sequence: CSVRPLSTDTQYF.

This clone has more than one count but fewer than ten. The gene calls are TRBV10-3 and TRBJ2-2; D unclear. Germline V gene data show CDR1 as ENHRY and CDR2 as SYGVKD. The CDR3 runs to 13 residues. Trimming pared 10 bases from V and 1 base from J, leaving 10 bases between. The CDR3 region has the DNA TGTGCCACCGAGGCGCGGAACACCGGGGAGCTGTTTTTT. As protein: CATEARNTGELFF.

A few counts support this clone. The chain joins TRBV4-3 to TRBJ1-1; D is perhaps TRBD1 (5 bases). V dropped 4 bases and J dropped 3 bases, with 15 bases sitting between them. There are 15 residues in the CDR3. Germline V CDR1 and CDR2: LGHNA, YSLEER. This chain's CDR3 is CASSPGRVPDTEAFF. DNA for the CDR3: TGCGCCAGCAGCCCAGGGCGGGTACCTGACACTGAAGCTTTCTTT.

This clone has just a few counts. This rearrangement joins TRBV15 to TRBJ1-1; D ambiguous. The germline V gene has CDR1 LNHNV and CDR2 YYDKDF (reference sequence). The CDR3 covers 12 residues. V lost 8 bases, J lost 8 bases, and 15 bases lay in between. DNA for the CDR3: TGTGCCACCGGCGACGCATTTAGGGAAGCTTTCTTT. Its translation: CATGDAFREAFF.

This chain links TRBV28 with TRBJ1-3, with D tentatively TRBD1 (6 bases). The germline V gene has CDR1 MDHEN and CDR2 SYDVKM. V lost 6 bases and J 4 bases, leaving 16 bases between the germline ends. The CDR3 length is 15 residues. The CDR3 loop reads CASRTSQGGGNTIYF. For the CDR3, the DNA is TGTGCCAGCAGGACCTCACAGGGAGGAGGAAACACCATATATTTT.

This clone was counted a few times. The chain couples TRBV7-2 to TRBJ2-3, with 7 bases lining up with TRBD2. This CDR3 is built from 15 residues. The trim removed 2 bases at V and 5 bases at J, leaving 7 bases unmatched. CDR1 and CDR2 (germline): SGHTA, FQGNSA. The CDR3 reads CASSLRGGNGDTQYF. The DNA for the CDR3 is TGTGCCAGCAGCTTACGCGGGGGAAACGGAGATACGCAGTATTTT. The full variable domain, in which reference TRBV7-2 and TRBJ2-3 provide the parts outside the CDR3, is GAGVSQSPSNKVTEKGKDVELRCDPISGHTALYWYRQSLGQGLEFLIYFQGNSAPDKSGLPSDRFSAERTGGSVSTLTIQRTQQEDSAVYLCASSLRGGNGDTQYFGPGTRLTVL.

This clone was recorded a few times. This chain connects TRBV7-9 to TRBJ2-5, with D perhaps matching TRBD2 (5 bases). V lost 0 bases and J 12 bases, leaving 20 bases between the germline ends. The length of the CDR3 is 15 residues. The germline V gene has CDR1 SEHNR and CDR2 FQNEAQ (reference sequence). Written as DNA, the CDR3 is TGTGCCAGCAGCTTAGCCCGACTTTATTCCGGGGTTAAGTACTTC. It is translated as CASSLARLYSGVKYF.

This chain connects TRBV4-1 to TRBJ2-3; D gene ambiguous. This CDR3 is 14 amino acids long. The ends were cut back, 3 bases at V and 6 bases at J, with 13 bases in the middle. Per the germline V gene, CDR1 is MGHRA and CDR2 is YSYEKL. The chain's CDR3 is CASSHLSARDTQYF. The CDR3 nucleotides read TGCGCCAGCAGCCACCTCTCCGCTCGGGATACGCAGTATTTT.

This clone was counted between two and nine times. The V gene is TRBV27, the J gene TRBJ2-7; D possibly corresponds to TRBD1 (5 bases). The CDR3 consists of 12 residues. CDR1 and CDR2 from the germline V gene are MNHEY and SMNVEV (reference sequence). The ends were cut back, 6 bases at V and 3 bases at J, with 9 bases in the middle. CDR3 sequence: CASRTGDYEQYF. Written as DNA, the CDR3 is TGTGCCAGCAGAACAGGAGACTACGAGCAGTACTTC.

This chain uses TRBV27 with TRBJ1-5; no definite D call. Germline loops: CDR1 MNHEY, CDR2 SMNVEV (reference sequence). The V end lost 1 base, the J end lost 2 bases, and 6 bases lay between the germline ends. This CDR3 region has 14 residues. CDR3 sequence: CASSLFSGNQPQHF. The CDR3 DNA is TGTGCCAGCAGTTTATTTTCCGGCAATCAGCCCCAGCATTTT.

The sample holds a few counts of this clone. The CDR3 spells CAWSREGLTEAFF. The CDR3 DNA reads TGTGCCTGGAGTCGCGAAGGGCTGACTGAAGCTTTCTTT. V gene TRBV30 combines with J gene TRBJ1-1; D gene ambiguous. Germline CDR1 and CDR2: GTSNPN and SVGIG (reference sequence). V was trimmed by 2 bases and J by 5 bases, leaving 12 bases between them. CDR3 length: 13 residues.

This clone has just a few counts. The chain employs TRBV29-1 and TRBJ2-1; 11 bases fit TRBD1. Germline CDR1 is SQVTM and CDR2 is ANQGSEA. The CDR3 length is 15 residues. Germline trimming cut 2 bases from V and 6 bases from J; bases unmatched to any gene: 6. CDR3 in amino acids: CSVERRGTGGNEQFF. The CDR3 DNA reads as TGCAGCGTTGAACGGAGGGGGACAGGGGGCAATGAGCAGTTCTTC.

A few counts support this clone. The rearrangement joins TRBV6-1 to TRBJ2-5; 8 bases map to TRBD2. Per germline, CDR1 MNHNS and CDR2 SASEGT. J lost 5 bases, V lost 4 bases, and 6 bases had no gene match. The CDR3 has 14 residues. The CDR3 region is CASSGGLAEETQYF. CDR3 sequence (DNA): TGTGCCAGCAGTGGCGGACTAGCCGAGGAGACCCAGTACTTC.

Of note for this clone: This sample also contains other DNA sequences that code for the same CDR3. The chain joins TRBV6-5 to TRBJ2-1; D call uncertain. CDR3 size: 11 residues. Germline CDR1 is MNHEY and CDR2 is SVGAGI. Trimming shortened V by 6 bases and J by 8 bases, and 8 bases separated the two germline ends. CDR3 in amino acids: CASSRRDEQFF. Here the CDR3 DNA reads TGTGCCAGCAGCAGAAGAGATGAGCAGTTCTTC.